Listed below are T cell receptor beta chains from one sample, sequenced in a study of Graves' ophthalmopathy and Graves' hyperthyroidism. TCRdb called the multiplex PCR reads again in MiXCR, with one record for every CDR3 protein. Of roughly 220,000 distinct CDR3 sequences in the sample, roughly 50% were seen once. The sequenced sample was peripheral blood. These receptors all stem from an adult man with Graves' ophthalmopathy. CDR3s include the opening cysteine and the closing phenylalanine or tryptophan. The D gene is left open where the match is weak. Some rows have no size entry. The others give once, few or many, or a class for an expanded clone.

TRBV29-1	many	-	TRBJ1-2	CSVAEGLSYGYTF	TGCAGCGTTGCCGAGGGGCTTAGCTATGGCTACACCTTC
TRBV29-1	-	-	TRBJ2-7	CSANGGGRQYF	TGCAGCGCAAATGGGGGGGGCCGACAGTACTTC
TRBV2	few	-	TRBJ2-2	CASSEAITGELFF	TGTGCCAGCAGTGAGGCTATAACCGGGGAGCTGTTTTTT
TRBV29-1	-	-	TRBJ1-3	CSAGGDTIYF	TGCAGCGCCGGGGGGGACACCATATATTTT
TRBV4-1	-	TRBD2	TRBJ2-7	CASSQGVPGLAGVEQYF	TGCGCCAGCAGCCAAGGAGTTCCGGGACTAGCGGGAGTAGAGCAGTACTTC
TRBV20-1	-	TRBD1	TRBJ2-5	CSARQRGSTGSQYF	TGCAGTGCTCGCCAAAGGGGGTCGACAGGGTCGCAGTACTTC
TRBV29-1	few	-	TRBJ2-7	CSVARGIDEQYF	TGCAGCGTGGCTCGGGGGATCGACGAGCAGTACTTC
TRBV20-1	-	-	TRBJ2-5	CSARDSGGYNQETQYF	TGCAGTGCTAGAGATTCCGGCGGATACAACCAAGAGACCCAGTACTTC
TRBV7-6	-	-	TRBJ1-4	CASSPQGKNEKLFF	TGTGCCAGCAGCCCGCAGGGGAAGAATGAAAAACTGTTTTTT
TRBV12-3/TRBV12-4	few	TRBD1	TRBJ2-3	CASSEQGRTDTQYF	TGTGCCAGCAGTGAACAGGGGCGCACAGATACGCAGTATTTT
TRBV29-1	many	-	TRBJ2-5	CSVDPGTQYF	TGCAGCGTTGATCCCGGGACCCAGTACTTC
TRBV7-8	-	-	TRBJ1-2	CASSRTRGSRYGYTF	TGTGCCAGCAGCCGAACGAGGGGGTCCCGCTATGGCTACACCTTC
TRBV12-3/TRBV12-4	-	-	TRBJ2-3	CASKVGDTQYF	TGTGCCAGCAAGGTTGGGGATACGCAGTATTTT
TRBV2	few	TRBD1	TRBJ1-1	CASTPGTGGRNTEAFF	TGTGCCAGCACCCCGGGGACAGGGGGGAGGAACACTGAAGCTTTCTTT
TRBV7-9	-	-	TRBJ1-1	CASSFGITEAFF	TGTGCCAGCAGCTTCGGTATCACTGAAGCTTTCTTT
TRBV29-1	-	TRBD1	TRBJ2-3	CSDALDRDPDTQYF	TGCAGCGACGCCCTGGACAGGGACCCAGATACGCAGTATTTT
TRBV2	-	-	TRBJ1-2	CASSETGHYGYTF	TGTGCCAGCAGTGAAACCGGACACTATGGCTACACCTTC
TRBV7-9	-	-	TRBJ1-6	CASSLRQNNSPLHF	TGTGCCAGCAGCTTAAGGCAGAATAATTCACCCCTCCACTTT
TRBV6-1	many	TRBD1	TRBJ1-6	CASSGRTGSYNSPLHF	TGTGCCAGCAGTGGGCGGACAGGGAGTTATAATTCACCCCTCCACTTT
TRBV12-3/TRBV12-4	-	-	TRBJ2-5	CASSLAGTSYQETQYF	TGTGCCAGCAGTCTCGCCGGGACTTCGTACCAAGAGACCCAATACTTC
TRBV7-8	-	-	TRBJ2-5	CASSLGTAAQETQYF	TGTGCCAGCAGCTTAGGGACAGCGGCCCAAGAGACCCAGTACTTC
TRBV24-1	-	TRBD1	TRBJ2-5	CATSERTGPQETQYF	TGTGCCACCAGTGAACGGACAGGGCCCCAAGAGACCCAGTACTTC
TRBV20-1	few	TRBD1	TRBJ1-2	CSALDRGYGYTF	TGCAGTGCTCTGGACAGGGGCTATGGCTACACCTTC
TRBV6-2/TRBV6-3	many	-	TRBJ1-5	CASSRPNQPQHF	TGTGCCAGCAGCAGACCGAATCAGCCCCAGCATTTT
TRBV7-8	-	TRBD1	TRBJ1-2	CASSLAGQTTAPNYGYTF	TGTGCCAGCAGCTTAGCGGGACAGACAACCGCGCCTAACTATGGCTACACCTTC
TRBV2	-	TRBD1	TRBJ1-6	CASSVQGEGNSPLHF	TGTGCCAGCAGTGTCCAGGGGGAGGGGAATTCACCCCTCCACTTT
TRBV2	few	-	TRBJ1-2	CATSDQGYGYTF	TGTGCCACCAGTGATCAGGGCTATGGCTACACCTTC
TRBV6-5	few	-	TRBJ1-3	CASSYDRKTTGNTIYF	TGTGCCAGCAGTTACGACAGGAAGACAACTGGAAACACCATATATTTT
TRBV10-1	few	-	TRBJ1-2	CASSESRGYGYTF	TGCGCCAGCAGTGAGTCGAGAGGCTATGGCTACACCTTC
TRBV2	-	TRBD1	TRBJ1-6	CASTLDRGLSPLHF	TGTGCCAGCACCCTCGACAGGGGGCTTTCACCCCTCCACTTT
TRBV14	-	-	TRBJ2-7	CASSQVSGAYEQYF	TGTGCCAGCAGCCAAGTTAGCGGAGCCTACGAGCAGTACTTC
TRBV15	few	-	TRBJ1-1	CATSRDEGVMNTEAFF	TGTGCCACCAGCAGAGATGAGGGGGTTATGAACACTGAAGCTTTCTTT
TRBV20-1	-	TRBD2	TRBJ2-7	CSARTPGLAFHEQYF	TGCAGTGCTAGAACCCCGGGACTAGCGTTCCACGAGCAGTACTTC
TRBV20-1	few	-	TRBJ2-2	CSARWTVTGELFF	TGCAGTGCTAGGTGGACAGTTACCGGGGAGCTGTTTTTT
TRBV2	few	TRBD1	TRBJ1-6	CASRAGGGPNSPLHF	TGTGCCAGCAGGGCAGGGGGAGGCCCTAATTCACCCCTCCACTTT
TRBV7-9	-	TRBD1	TRBJ2-7	CASSPGTGVYEQYF	TGTGCCAGCAGCCCCGGGACAGGAGTCTACGAGCAGTACTTC
TRBV20-1	-	-	TRBJ2-7	CSASSTYEQYF	TGCAGTGCTAGCTCCACCTACGAGCAGTACTTC
TRBV9	few	TRBD1	TRBJ1-6	CASSPGTAYNSPLHF	TGTGCCAGCAGCCCGGGGACAGCCTATAATTCACCCCTCCACTTT
TRBV20-1	-	-	TRBJ2-7	CSAVRDGSYEQYF	TGCAGTGCTGTCCGGGACGGCTCCTACGAGCAGTACTTC
TRBV2	-	TRBD2	TRBJ2-2	CASSGGLASNTGELFF	TGTGCCAGCAGTGGGGGACTAGCGTCGAACACCGGGGAGCTGTTTTTT
TRBV25-1	many	TRBD1	TRBJ1-5	CASSEDRGGGHQPQHF	TGTGCCAGCAGTGAGGACAGGGGCGGGGGCCATCAGCCCCAGCATTTT